This TCR beta chain was retrieved from a study of control samples from healthy donors and cancer patients. V was clipped by 3 bases and J by 8 bases; unmatched bases: 9. The CDR3 length is 14 residues. Per germline, CDR1 LNHDA and CDR2 SQIVND (reference sequence). The assay was immunoSEQ multiplex PCR, and TCRdb's table has in-frame clones only and misses some. The data hold about 160,000 clones, with about 90% observed a single time. V is TRBV19 and J is TRBJ1-1; 7 bases agree with TRBD1. The source is a man aged 30 to 45 in good health. Sequenced: blood. The CDR3 here is CASSISRQGEEAFF. CDR3 sequence (DNA): TGTGCCAGTAGTATTTCTCGACAGGGCGAGGAAGCTTTCTTT.